This T cell receptor (beta chain) was observed in a study of control samples from healthy donors and cancer patients (dated by TCRdb to the early 2020s). In the case of this clone: The antigen it recognizes is unknown. Base qualities were left out, and no much larger clone turns up one base away.

For CDR1 and CDR2, the germline V gene lists SGHTA and FQGNSA. V is reduced by 3 bases and J by 3 bases, leaving a spacing of 11 bases between them. The CDR3 sequence holds 14 residues, the cysteine and phenylalanine included. Only the CDR3 part of the read is kept: 42 bases, read in frame from the first base. The library was made by the immunoSEQ multiplex PCR assay. Held by TCRdb, this immuneACCESS table contains in-frame sequences only and omits some clones. Under half of the omission traces to an unresolved V gene where checked; the cause of the rest is unknown. The sample includes 400,000 to 500,000 clones, with more than 80% observed a single time. Roughly 6.4% of the sample comes from the top ten.

The sequenced sample was PBMCs. Rearrangement joined TRBV7-2 to TRBJ1-2; the D segment could be TRBD1, given 5 matching bases. This clonotype originated in a man aged 35 to 55 with head and neck cancer. The DNA sequence is as follows: TGTGCCAGCAGCTTTGCGGGGACTTACTATGGCTACACCTTC. It specifies CASSFAGTYYGYTF. Reference TRBV7-2 and TRBJ1-2 proteins supply the regions before and after the CDR3; the full variable domain is: GAGVSQSPSNKVTEKGKDVELRCDPISGHTALYWYRQSLGQGLEFLIYFQGNSAPDKSGLPSDRFSAERTGGSVSTLTIQRTQQEDSAVYLCASSFAGTYYGYTFGSGTRLTVV.